This T cell receptor beta chain was sequenced during a study of cytomegalovirus exposure and HLA in healthy donors. In the PCR, 60 Vbeta and 13 Jbeta primers were used. The method was immunoSEQ multiplex PCR; TCRdb's version includes in-frame clones alone and lacks a portion of them. The sample includes about 37,000 clones, around two thirds of them seen just once. Trimming removed 3 bases from V and 5 bases from J, with 14 bases in between. Germline V gene data show CDR1 as SGHNT and CDR2 as YYREEE (reference sequence). The CDR3 spans 15 residues. This TCR came from a man younger than 40 in good health and CMV-seronegative. Sequencing used PBMCs. The genes are TRBV5-4 and TRBJ1-4, with a possible D match to TRBD1 (5 bases). CDR3 residues: CASSSPGTGNEKLFF. Here the CDR3 DNA reads TGTGCCAGCAGCTCACCCGGGACTGGGAATGAAAAACTGTTTTTT. The entire variable domain, with the rest obtained from reference TRBV5-4 and TRBJ1-4, is as follows: ETGVTQSPTHLIKTRGQQVTLRCSSQSGHNTVSWYQQALGQGPQFIFQYYREEENGRGNFPPRFSGLQFPNYSSELNVNALELDDSALYLCASSSPGTGNEKLFFGSGTQLSVL.